This T cell receptor (beta chain) was obtained from a study of control samples from healthy donors and cancer patients. The repertoire was sequenced with immunoSEQ multiplex PCR; TCRdb's copy has only in-frame clones and lacks some. The repertoire holds about 130,000 clones, with less than 95% as singletons. Between the trimmed V and J ends, which lost 5 bases and 1 base, there was a span of 17 bases. The CDR3 is 16 residues long. Germline CDR1 MDHEN, CDR2 SYDVKM. V is TRBV28 and J is TRBJ2-5, with D possibly TRBD2 on 7 matching bases. Sequencing was performed on blood. The receptor's source is a man aged 25-40 years in good health. The CDR3 DNA sequence: TGTGCCAGCAGTCCACGAAGGAGGGGGGGCCAAGAGACCCAGTACTTC. Its translation is CASSPRRRGGQETQYF.